A single sample gave rise to the 27 T cell receptor beta chains below, sequenced in a study of hypomethylating agent response in myelodysplastic syndrome. Sequencing was performed with immunoSEQ multiplex PCR; in TCRdb, only in-frame clones are kept and a portion is missing. The data contain thousands of clones, about 80% of them singletons. The material sequenced was bone marrow, taken before or after starting hypomethylating agent treatment for myelodysplastic syndrome (not recorded which). The receptors stem from a human donor with myelodysplastic syndrome.

The chain carries TRBV19 and TRBJ2-7; TRBD2 agrees at 8 bases. In germline, CDR1 is LNHDA, CDR2 SQIVND (reference sequence). The V gene end was trimmed by 3 bases and the J gene end by 0 bases; junction bases not matched to a gene: 7. The CDR3 has 16 amino acids. In DNA form, the CDR3 reads TGTGCCAGTAGTATGTCGGGAGGGTCGGGCTCCTACGAGCAGTACTTC. Its translation is CASSMSGGSGSYEQYF.

A single count supports this clone. The chain carries TRBV28 and TRBJ1-5, with 7 bases matching TRBD1. V lost 5 bases to trimming and J lost 6 bases; unmatched junction nucleotides: 4. Germline-derived CDR1 and CDR2 are MDHEN and SYDVKM. The CDR3 spans 13 residues. The CDR3 DNA sequence: TGTGCCAGCAGTGACACAGGGGCTCAGCCCCAGCATTTT. Protein product: CASSDTGAQPQHF.

The chain links TRBV6-5 to TRBJ1-1; no reliable D call. V was clipped by 6 bases and J by 1 base, with 9 bases between them. The CDR3 has 13 amino acids. Germline V CDR1 and CDR2: MNHEY, SVGAGI. The CDR3, as DNA: TGTGCCAGCAGGTCCCGCGGGAACACTGAAGCTTTCTTT. This sequence encodes CASRSRGNTEAFF.

Points on this clone: The same CDR3 arises from other DNA sequences in this sample as well. The V and J genes are TRBV2 and TRBJ2-7; 7 nucleotides align to TRBD1. CDR1 and CDR2 from the germline V gene are SNHLY and FYNNEI. The CDR3 runs to 14 residues. Trimming cost V 6 bases and J 12 bases; bases outside gene matches: 17. The CDR3 sequence is CASREPGQLLLPYF. CDR3 DNA: TGTGCCAGCAGGGAACCGGGACAGCTGTTACTACCGTACTTC.

This chain joins TRBV5-6 and TRBJ1-2; TRBD1 matches 7 bases. With V trimmed by 4 bases and J by 4 bases, 4 bases remained unmatched. The CDR3 is 13 amino acids. Per germline, CDR1 SGHDT and CDR2 YYEEEE. For the CDR3, the DNA is TGTGCCAGCAGCCCTGGACAGGTCTATGGCTACACCTTC. This gives the protein CASSPGQVYGYTF.

The table lists this clone with a count of one. This rearrangement joins TRBV6-6 to TRBJ2-3; 9 bases map to TRBD1. Germline CDR1 is MNHNY and CDR2 is SVGAGI (reference sequence). V lost 11 bases, J lost 1 base, and 7 bases stayed unmatched. The CDR3 has 14 residues. In nucleotides, the CDR3 is TGTGCCTGCCGACAGGGGGGGGGCACAGATACGCAGTATTTT. This gives the protein CACRQGGGTDTQYF.

The J gene is TRBJ2-2, the V gene TRBV5-1; D not resolved. V lost 0 bases and J lost 6, with 18 bases in between. CDR3 length: 17 residues. The germline V gene encodes CDR1 SGHRS and CDR2 YFSETQ. Here the CDR3 DNA reads TGCGCCAGCAGCTTGGGCCAGACACGGGCCGGACCCGGGGAGCTGTTTTTT. Protein: CASSLGQTRAGPGELFF.

This clone rates as medium-sized. The rearrangement uses TRBV19 and TRBJ2-3, with TRBD1 matching over 7 bases. Germline V gives CDR1 LNHDA, CDR2 SQIVND (reference sequence). The CDR3 contains 15 residues. V lost 3 bases to trimming and J lost 4 bases; unmatched junction nucleotides: 7. DNA for the CDR3: TGTGCCAGTAGTATCTTGTTAGGGGGCGCAGATACGCAGTATTTT. This codes for CASSILLGGADTQYF. The full variable domain, its missing parts supplied by reference TRBV19 and TRBJ2-3, is DGGITQSPKYLFRKEGQNVTLSCEQNLNHDAMYWYRQDPGQGLRLIYYSQIVNDFQKGDIAEGYSVSREKKESFPLTVTSAQKNPTAFYLCASSILLGGADTQYFGPGTRLTVL.

The chain links TRBV5-4 to TRBJ2-1, with 11 bases lining up with TRBD2. The trim removed 3 bases at V and 5 bases at J, leaving 7 bases unmatched. The germline V gene has CDR1 SGHNT and CDR2 YYREEE (reference sequence). The length of the CDR3 is 16 residues. For the CDR3, the DNA is TGTGCCAGCAGCTCCTCCCTAGCGGGGGGCCACAATGAGCAGTTCTTC. Its translation: CASSSSLAGGHNEQFF. Full variable domain (missing parts from reference TRBV5-4 and TRBJ2-1): ETGVTQSPTHLIKTRGQQVTLRCSSQSGHNTVSWYQQALGQGPQFIFQYYREEENGRGNFPPRFSGLQFPNYSSELNVNALELDDSALYLCASSSSLAGGHNEQFFGPGTRLTVL.

In this sample, this clone turned up once. This sequence joins TRBV18 and TRBJ2-6; D remains ambiguous. Between the trimmed V and J ends, which lost 2 bases and 4 bases, there was a span of 9 bases. This CDR3 is 15 amino acids long. Germline assignment: CDR1 KGHSH and CDR2 LQKENI. The CDR3 DNA is TGTGCCAGCTCACCAAGCTTCGCCGGGGCCAACGTCCTGACTTTC. The encoded protein is CASSPSFAGANVLTF.

This chain joins TRBV30 and TRBJ1-6; D may be TRBD1 (6 bases). Between the trimmed V and J ends, which lost 0 bases and 10 bases, there was a span of 10 bases. The CDR3 sequence is 13 residues long. Looked up from germline, CDR1 is GTSNPN and CDR2 is SVGIG (reference sequence). CDR3 residues: CAWSVQGSSPLHF. The DNA of the CDR3 is TGTGCCTGGAGTGTTCAGGGGAGCTCACCCCTCCACTTT.

The V gene is TRBV5-4, the J gene TRBJ1-2; D may be TRBD1 (5 bases). The CDR3 loop spans 13 amino acids. V lost 0 bases and J lost 3, with 6 bases in between. The germline gives CDR1 SGHNT, CDR2 YYREEE (reference sequence). The CDR3: CASSLEQDYGYTF. CDR3 bases: TGTGCCAGCAGCTTGGAACAGGACTATGGCTACACCTTC.

This clone has only a few counts. J is TRBJ1-2 and V is TRBV9; 9 bases agree with TRBD1. CDR3 length: 14 residues. The germline CDR1 and CDR2 sequences are SGDLS and YYNGEE. V was pared by 4 bases and J by 8 bases, with 9 bases of the junction left unmatched. Here the CDR3 DNA reads TGTGCCAGCAGCACGGGACAGGGAAATGGAGGCTACACCTTC. This encodes CASSTGQGNGGYTF.

The chain combines TRBV5-1 with TRBJ2-1, with D maybe TRBD2 (6 bases). V was trimmed by 4 bases and J by 5 bases, leaving 16 bases between them. The CDR3 loop spans 15 amino acids. Per the germline V gene, CDR1 is SGHRS and CDR2 is YFSETQ. CDR3 loop: CASSREVGPHNEQFF. CDR3 DNA: TGCGCCAGCAGCAGGGAGGTAGGTCCCCACAATGAGCAGTTCTTC.

The chain carries TRBV27 and TRBJ1-2; TRBD1 matches 7 bases. Germline V gene lookup returns CDR1 MNHEY and CDR2 SMNVEV (reference sequence). The CDR3 totals 15 residues. The junction had 11 bases not matched to a gene; V was cut back by 6 bases and J by 4 bases. The CDR3 bases are TGTGCCAGCAGACCCCCAGGGGGTGGGGGCTATGGCTACACCTTC. It encodes CASRPPGGGGYGYTF.

The gene calls are TRBV11-2 and TRBJ2-2; perhaps TRBD1 as D (6 bases). Between the trimmed V and J ends, which lost 7 bases and 4 bases, there was a span of 19 bases. Germline V gene data show CDR1 as SGHAT and CDR2 as FQNNGV. CDR3 length: 16 amino acids. The CDR3 DNA reads TGTGCCAGCACACACCAGGGGCTAGCTTCCACCGGGGAGCTGTTTTTT. Translation: CASTHQGLASTGELFF.

This clone was observed a few times. The gene calls are TRBV9 and TRBJ2-2; perhaps D is TRBD1 or TRBD2 (5 bases each). CDR3 length equals 14 residues. Trimming took 4 bases from V and 6 from J, leaving 13 bases between them. Germline values: CDR1 SGDLS, CDR2 YYNGEE. The CDR3 spells CASSPRLGAGELFF. CDR3 bases: TGTGCCAGCAGCCCGAGGCTGGGGGCCGGGGAGCTGTTTTTT.

The CDR3 spells CASSSGTGGETQYF. The CDR3 bases are TGTGCCAGTAGCTCGGGGACAGGGGGAGAGACCCAGTACTTC. The chain links TRBV19 to TRBJ2-5, with 11 bases aligning to TRBD1. This CDR3 is built from 14 residues. V lost 6 bases, J lost 4 bases, and 4 bases stayed unmatched. Per germline, CDR1 LNHDA and CDR2 SQIVND (reference sequence).

The chain is built from TRBV7-2 and TRBJ2-5; perhaps TRBD2 as D (6 bases). Trimming pared 1 base from V and 4 bases from J, leaving 10 bases between. This CDR3 has 14 residues. Per the germline V gene, CDR1 is SGHTA and CDR2 is FQGNSA. The CDR3 region has the DNA TGTGCCAGCAGCTTAGGGGGGGTGGGAGAGACCCAGTACTTC. Encoded protein: CASSLGGVGETQYF.

The chain is built from TRBV27 and TRBJ2-2; D unresolved. The V gene lost 3 bases and the J gene lost 3 bases, with 5 bases spanning the gap. The CDR3 totals 13 residues. Germline lookup yields CDR1 MNHEY and CDR2 SMNVEV (reference sequence). The chain's CDR3 is CASSLMDTGELFF. CDR3 in DNA: TGTGCCAGCAGTTTGATGGACACCGGGGAGCTGTTTTTT.

The chain links TRBV19 to TRBJ1-1, with a possible D match to TRBD1 (6 bases). Germline CDR1 and CDR2: LNHDA and SQIVND (reference sequence). Between the trimmed V and J ends, which lost 6 bases and 0 bases, there was a span of 8 bases. There are 13 residues in the CDR3. The CDR3 sequence is CASRSGVNTEAFF. The CDR3 DNA is TGTGCCAGTAGATCAGGGGTGAACACTGAAGCTTTCTTT. The variable domain in full, with the rest retrieved from reference TRBV19 and TRBJ1-1, is DGGITQSPKYLFRKEGQNVTLSCEQNLNHDAMYWYRQDPGQGLRLIYYSQIVNDFQKGDIAEGYSVSREKKESFPLTVTSAQKNPTAFYLCASRSGVNTEAFFGQGTRLTVV.

The chain joins TRBV30 to TRBJ1-1, with D perhaps matching TRBD1 (6 bases). The CDR3 spans 11 residues. CDR1 is GTSNPN, CDR2 SVGIG, per germline (reference sequence). With 1 base removed from V and 7 bases from J, the gap between germline ends came to 7 bases. The CDR3 DNA is TGTGCCTGGAGTGGAGGGGGTGAAGCTTTCTTT. It is translated as CAWSGGGEAFF.

This chain links TRBV10-3 with TRBJ2-3, with TRBD1 identical over 8 bases. This CDR3 is built from 16 residues. The ends lost 3 bases at V and 0 bases at J; junction bases unmatched: 5. In germline, CDR1 is ENHRY, CDR2 SYGVKD. CDR3 in amino acids: CAISDPPGGSTDTQYF. The CDR3 DNA reads TGTGCCATCAGTGACCCCCCAGGGGGCAGCACAGATACGCAGTATTTT.

This sequence joins TRBV18 and TRBJ2-3; D not certain. V lost 4 bases, J lost 2 bases, and 4 bases lay in between. Germline values: CDR1 KGHSH, CDR2 LQKENI. This CDR3 contains 12 residues. The chain's CDR3 is CASSLTTDTQYF. Written as DNA, the CDR3 is TGTGCCAGCTCACTCACCACAGATACGCAGTATTTT.

The chain has TRBV6-1 and TRBJ1-1, with D maybe TRBD1 (5 bases). V lost 6 bases, J lost 3 bases, and 14 bases lay in between. Germline V lookup: CDR1 MNHNS, CDR2 SASEGT. The CDR3 is 14 amino acids. CDR3 residues: CASRLSGFYTEAFF. The CDR3 nucleotides are TGTGCCAGCAGGTTATCAGGGTTCTACACTGAAGCTTTCTTT.

The V and J genes are TRBV5-4 and TRBJ2-1; D call uncertain. The CDR3 runs to 11 residues. V shed 4 bases and J shed 2 bases, with 1 base lying between them. Germline CDR1 and CDR2: SGHNT and YYREEE (reference sequence). This chain's CDR3 is CASSAYNEQFF. CDR3 coding DNA: TGTGCCAGCAGCGCCTACAATGAGCAGTTCTTC.

This rearrangement joins TRBV5-5 to TRBJ2-7; 12 nucleotides align to TRBD1. Per the germline V gene, CDR1 is SGHKS and CDR2 is YYEKEE (reference sequence). V gave up 4 bases and J gave up 2 bases; unmatched junction bases: 10. The length of the CDR3 is 17 residues. The CDR3 nucleotides read TGTGCCAGCAGCACGCCGGGACAGGGGGCGTTCACCTACGAGCAGTACTTC. It specifies CASSTPGQGAFTYEQYF.